This T cell receptor (beta chain) was found in a study of T cell changes during pregnancy in multiple sclerosis (dated by TCRdb to 2018 to 2020). Some background on the complete study: Changes in the T cell repertoire over the course of pregnancy were examined in this study in women with multiple sclerosis.

The protocol used for the library was the immunoSEQ multiplex PCR assay. Drawn from immuneACCESS, this table holds only the in-frame rearrangements with V and J called that TCRdb kept. Clones are partly lost; checked studies trace under half to an unresolved V gene and leave the rest unexplained. This sample has just under 80,000 clones in its table, and approximately 92% of those were observed once. The ten biggest clones cover more than 1% of the sample. Points on this clone: There is no known antigen for this receptor. One base away there is no much larger clone; base qualities are not given.

The sequences come from peripheral blood, collected in the first trimester of pregnancy. The sequence was obtained from a female donor with multiple sclerosis, enrolled in a pregnancy study.

The DNA sequence is given as TGTGCCAGCCTCAAGGAGGGGGGGAGCACAGATACGCAGTATTTT. The translation is CASLKEGGSTDTQYF. The sequence joins TRBV2 to TRBJ2-3; a weak D assignment points to TRBD2 (7 bases agree). V is shortened by 8 bases, J by 0 bases, and the region joining them spans 15 bases. Via the germline V gene, CDR1 is SNHLY and CDR2 FYNNEI. From the cysteine through the phenylalanine, the CDR3 covers 15 amino acids. Only the CDR3 part of the read is kept: 45 bases, read in frame from the first base. Outside the CDR3, residues come from the reference TRBV2 and TRBJ2-3 proteins, so the full variable domain is: EPEVTQTPSHQVTQMGQEVILRCVPISNHLYFYWYRQILGQKVEFLVSFYNNEISEKSEIFDDQFSVERPDGSNFTLKIRSTKLEDSAMYFCASLKEGGSTDTQYFGPGTRLTVL.